These 32 T cell receptor beta chains were all obtained from the same sample, sequenced in a study of blood T cell repertoires in COVID-19. Assay used: immunoSEQ multiplex PCR; TCRdb lists only in-frame clones, some missing. This sample carries some 70,000 clones, roughly 80% of them seen once, and the ten largest clones take roughly a tenth. The specimen sequenced was peripheral blood. All receptors come from a woman aged 50 to 65 with acute or convalescent COVID-19.

The chain combines TRBV5-4 with TRBJ1-1; 8 bases match TRBD1. CDR1 and CDR2 from the germline V gene are SGHNT and YYREEE (reference sequence). V shed 4 bases and J 12 bases; nucleotides not matched to a gene: 11. The CDR3 consists of 13 residues. CDR3 nucleotides: TGTGCCAGCAGCCTGAACGACAGGGGAGGAACTTTCTTT. As protein: CASSLNDRGGTFF.

This chain joins TRBV5-5 and TRBJ1-2; D might be TRBD1 (5 bases). The CDR3 sequence is 16 residues long. Germline CDR1 and CDR2: SGHKS and YYEKEE (reference sequence). The V and J ends lost 0 bases and 7 bases respectively, with 19 bases between them. In DNA form, the CDR3 reads TGTGCCAGCAGCTTGGTGGTAGGGGCGCGAGCTTCTGGCTACACCTTC. This sequence encodes CASSLVVGARASGYTF.

This chain joins TRBV5-1 and TRBJ2-1; TRBD1 might be the D (5 bases). The length of the CDR3 is 14 residues. Per the germline V gene, CDR1 is SGHRS and CDR2 is YFSETQ. The V gene lost 4 bases and the J gene lost 3 bases, with 11 bases spanning the gap. This chain's CDR3 is CASSQRTGYNEQFF. DNA of the CDR3: TGCGCCAGCAGCCAGAGAACAGGCTACAATGAGCAGTTCTTC.

The chain carries TRBV7-8 and TRBJ1-1; tentative D call: TRBD1 (5 bases). CDR3 size: 14 residues. In germline, CDR1 is SGHVS, CDR2 FQNEAQ. V was shortened by 5 bases and J by 1 base, with 11 bases between the two germline ends. The CDR3: CASSRGGANTEAFF. The CDR3 nucleotides are TGTGCCAGCAGCCGAGGCGGGGCGAACACTGAAGCTTTCTTT. Filled out from reference TRBV7-8 and TRBJ1-1, the complete variable domain reads GAGVSQSPRYKVAKRGQDVALRCDPISGHVSLFWYQQALGQGPEFLTYFQNEAQLDKSGLPSDRFFAERPEGSVSTLKIQRTQQEDSAVYLCASSRGGANTEAFFGQGTRLTVV.

The chain couples TRBV7-7 to TRBJ2-1, with 9 bases that match TRBD2. Per germline, CDR1 SSHAT and CDR2 FNYEAQ (reference sequence). This CDR3 has 18 amino acids. V dropped 5 bases and J dropped 7; count of bases not matched to a gene: 18. The CDR3 loop is CASSPRGGGIAGVNEQFF. CDR3 DNA sequence: TGTGCCAGCAGCCCCAGAGGGGGGGGAATAGCGGGAGTAAATGAGCAGTTCTTC.

The chain uses TRBV5-4 and TRBJ2-2; no clear D. Germline V gene sequence: CDR1 SGHNT, CDR2 YYREEE (reference sequence). Deletions cut 4 bases from V and 4 bases from J, with 17 bases between. The CDR3 is made up of 16 amino acids. Here the CDR3 DNA reads TGTGCCAGCAGCCCCACGGAACTAAAGACCACCGGGGAGCTGTTTTTT. Protein: CASSPTELKTTGELFF. The full variable domain, rest sourced from reference TRBV5-4 and TRBJ2-2, is ETGVTQSPTHLIKTRGQQVTLRCSSQSGHNTVSWYQQALGQGPQFIFQYYREEENGRGNFPPRFSGLQFPNYSSELNVNALELDDSALYLCASSPTELKTTGELFFGEGSRLTVL.

The chain joins TRBV5-1 to TRBJ2-1; 15 bases are a match to TRBD2. CDR1 is SGHRS, CDR2 YFSETQ, per germline. The J segment lost 9 bases and the V segment lost 4 bases, leaving 14 bases of the junction unmatched. CDR3 length: 18 amino acids. The CDR3 nucleotides read TGCGCCAGCAGCCGCGGACTAGCGGGAGGGCCAGGTCGGCTTGAGCAGTTCTTC. This gives the protein CASSRGLAGGPGRLEQFF. Together with reference TRBV5-1 and TRBJ2-1, the CDR3 gives the full variable domain: KAGVTQTPRYLIKTRGQQVTLSCSPISGHRSVSWYQQTPGQGLQFLFEYFSETQRNKGNFPGRFSGRQFSNSRSEMNVSTLELGDSALYLCASSRGLAGGPGRLEQFFGPGTRLTVL.

The V call is TRBV18, the J call TRBJ1-6; no firm D call. In germline, CDR1 is KGHSH, CDR2 LQKENI. V lost 6 bases and J 7 bases, leaving 13 bases between the germline ends. There are 14 residues in the CDR3. Here the CDR3 reads CASSTGALNSPLHF. DNA for the CDR3: TGTGCCAGCTCCACCGGAGCACTCAATTCACCCCTCCACTTT.

The genes are TRBV6-6 and TRBJ2-5, with TRBD2 as a possible D gene (6 bases). Trimming took 2 bases from V and 1 from J, leaving 11 bases between them. Germline values: CDR1 MNHNY, CDR2 SVGAGI (reference sequence). CDR3 length: 15 amino acids. The CDR3 reads CASSYARDSQETQYF. The CDR3 nucleotides read TGTGCCAGCAGTTACGCCAGGGACTCCCAAGAGACCCAGTACTTC.

This clone was counted a few times. The CDR3 sequence is CASPGPLEREMGSYNEQFF. The DNA of the CDR3 is TGTGCCAGCCCAGGACCATTGGAGCGGGAGATGGGCTCCTACAATGAGCAGTTCTTC. The rearrangement uses TRBV7-7 and TRBJ2-1, with 8 bases fitting TRBD2. This CDR3 is built from 19 residues. Trimming cost V 8 bases and J 0 bases; bases outside gene matches: 18. Germline V gene data show CDR1 as SSHAT and CDR2 as FNYEAQ (reference sequence).

A remark on this clone: The sample holds other DNA sequences that translate to the same CDR3. The chain carries TRBV11-2 and TRBJ2-7; 14 bases align to TRBD2. J gave up 7 bases and V 4 bases, and 6 bases lay outside the gene matches. The CDR3 runs to 15 residues. Germline V gives CDR1 SGHAT, CDR2 FQNNGV. CDR3 region: CASSSGLAGAGEQYF. Written as DNA, the CDR3 is TGTGCCAGCAGCTCGGGACTAGCGGGGGCCGGTGAGCAGTACTTC.

This chain links TRBV14 with TRBJ2-1, with 16 nucleotides matching TRBD2. V lost 4 bases and J lost 8; bases outside the gene matches: 8. Per the germline V gene, CDR1 is SGHDN and CDR2 is FVKESK. The CDR3 consists of 17 residues. The CDR3 sequence is CASSRGTSGGAVYEQFF. CDR3 DNA: TGTGCCAGCAGCCGAGGGACTAGCGGGGGGGCCGTGTATGAGCAGTTCTTC.

The chain is built from TRBV7-8 and TRBJ1-1; TRBD1 might be the D (6 bases). Germline CDR1 is SGHVS and CDR2 is FQNEAQ. The CDR3 sequence is 15 residues long. Trimming stripped 3 bases from V and 2 bases from J, with 13 bases between. The CDR3 nucleotides read TGTGCCAGCAGCTTGGGTAGGACAGCAAACACTGAAGCTTTCTTT. This gives the protein CASSLGRTANTEAFF. Supplemented by reference TRBV7-8 and TRBJ1-1, the full variable domain reads GAGVSQSPRYKVAKRGQDVALRCDPISGHVSLFWYQQALGQGPEFLTYFQNEAQLDKSGLPSDRFFAERPEGSVSTLKIQRTQQEDSAVYLCASSLGRTANTEAFFGQGTRLTVV.

The chain carries TRBV27 and TRBJ2-3; 9 bases are a match to TRBD1. Trimming took 0 bases from V and 3 from J; bases not matched to a gene: 7. The CDR3 is 17 amino acids. Germline V gene lookup returns CDR1 MNHEY and CDR2 SMNVEV (reference sequence). CDR3 sequence reads: CASSLSQQGARTDTQYF. The CDR3 coding sequence is TGTGCCAGCAGTTTATCGCAACAGGGGGCACGAACAGATACGCAGTATTTT.

On this clone itself: Other DNA sequences of this sample code for an identical CDR3. The chain links TRBV7-3 to TRBJ2-1, with 7 bases lining up with TRBD2. Germline V gives CDR1 SGHTA, CDR2 FQGTGA. The V and J ends lost 5 bases and 0 bases, in that order; junction bases with no gene match: 4. The CDR3 is 15 residues long. CDR3 in amino acids: CASSLTSVSYNEQFF. The DNA of the CDR3 is TGTGCCAGCAGCCTCACTAGCGTCTCCTACAATGAGCAGTTCTTC.

This rearrangement joins TRBV11-2 to TRBJ1-3; D is ambiguous. Between the trimmed V and J ends, which lost 3 bases and 0 bases, there was a span of 12 bases. The CDR3 sequence is 16 residues long. Looked up from germline, CDR1 is SGHAT and CDR2 is FQNNGV. Written as DNA, the CDR3 is TGTGCCAGCAGCTTGGCAGGAATCCTCTCTGGAAACACCATATATTTT. The encoded protein is CASSLAGILSGNTIYF.

The chain has TRBV7-2 and TRBJ2-1; 9 bases agree with TRBD2. With V trimmed by 5 bases and J by 0 bases, 8 bases remained unmatched. Germline CDR1 reads SGHTA; CDR2 reads FQGNSA. The CDR3 covers 17 residues. CDR3: CASSLRTSASSYNEQFF. In DNA, the CDR3 is TGTGCCAGCAGCCTGCGGACTAGCGCGAGCTCCTACAATGAGCAGTTCTTC.

The chain is built from TRBV7-2 and TRBJ2-1, with 7 bases that match TRBD2. Germline V lookup: CDR1 SGHTA, CDR2 FQGNSA. The trim removed 5 bases at V and 9 bases at J, leaving 10 bases unmatched. The CDR3 sequence is 14 residues long. The CDR3 DNA reads TGTGCCAGCAGCCCCCCCTTTAGCGGGTTTGAGCAGTTCTTC. The encoded protein is CASSPPFSGFEQFF.

The V call is TRBV11-2, the J call TRBJ2-1; 7 bases map to TRBD2. The CDR3 is made up of 14 amino acids. Germline V gives CDR1 SGHAT, CDR2 FQNNGV. Germline trimming cut 3 bases from V and 9 bases from J; bases unmatched to any gene: 8. This chain's CDR3 is CASSFRIGEGEQFF. The CDR3 DNA is TGTGCCAGCAGCTTTAGGATTGGGGAGGGTGAGCAGTTCTTC.

The V gene is TRBV5-1, the J gene TRBJ1-1; D is undetermined. Germline loops: CDR1 SGHRS, CDR2 YFSETQ. The CDR3 is 13 amino acids. Trimming cost V 0 bases and J 13 bases, with 16 bases left between them. The CDR3 DNA follows: TGCGCCAGCAGCTTGGGACCGAGGGATAGGGTTTTCTTT. Residues: CASSLGPRDRVFF.

The rearrangement uses TRBV7-2 and TRBJ1-5, with 9 nucleotides matching TRBD1. The CDR3 sequence is 16 residues long. V lost 2 bases and J lost 3; bases outside the gene matches: 5. CDR1 and CDR2 from the germline V gene are SGHTA and FQGNSA. The CDR3 loop reads CASSLRGTGSNQPQHF. CDR3 in DNA: TGTGCCAGCAGCTTAAGAGGGACAGGGTCCAATCAGCCCCAGCATTTT. The full variable domain, its missing parts supplied by reference TRBV7-2 and TRBJ1-5, is GAGVSQSPSNKVTEKGKDVELRCDPISGHTALYWYRQSLGQGLEFLIYFQGNSAPDKSGLPSDRFSAERTGGSVSTLTIQRTQQEDSAVYLCASSLRGTGSNQPQHFGDGTRLSIL.

This chain links TRBV7-9 with TRBJ1-1; D is unresolved. CDR1 and CDR2 (germline): SEHNR, FQNEAQ (reference sequence). The CDR3 consists of 13 residues. With 5 bases removed from V and 3 bases from J, the gap between germline ends came to 10 bases. The CDR3 DNA follows: TGTGCCAGCAGCCGACGCCAGGACACTGAAGCTTTCTTT. Translation: CASSRRQDTEAFF.

CDR3 DNA: TGCAGTGCTAGTTACGAGGGGGCGAACACCGGGGAGCTGTTTTTT. Translating gives CSASYEGANTGELFF. The gene calls are TRBV20-1 and TRBJ2-2, with a tentative D call TRBD1 (6 bases). The CDR3 runs 15 residues. Looked up from germline, CDR1 is DFQATT and CDR2 is SNEGSKA (reference sequence). Trimming took 3 bases from V and 0 from J, leaving 11 bases between them.

The chain recombines TRBV19 with TRBJ2-1; TRBD2 matches at 13 bases. The junction had 7 bases not matched to a gene; V was cut back by 3 bases and J by 8 bases. The CDR3 length is 16 residues. Per the germline V gene, CDR1 is LNHDA and CDR2 is SQIVND (reference sequence). The CDR3 spells CASSILLAGGSDEQFF. The CDR3 coding sequence is TGTGCCAGTAGTATCCTACTAGCGGGAGGGAGCGATGAGCAGTTCTTC.

This clone was seen more than once but under ten times. The V gene is TRBV7-3, the J gene TRBJ2-3; D not resolved. CDR1 is SGHTA and CDR2 is FQGTGA in the germline V gene. This CDR3 has 13 amino acids. Trimming shortened V by 6 bases and J by 6 bases, and 13 bases separated the two germline ends. CDR3 residues: CASSPSVVDTQYF. The CDR3 DNA is TGTGCCAGCAGTCCCTCGGTGGTTGATACGCAGTATTTT. The complete variable domain, with remaining parts taken from reference TRBV7-3 and TRBJ2-3, reads GAGVSQTPSNKVTEKGKYVELRCDPISGHTALYWYRQSLGQGPEFLIYFQGTGAADDSGLPNDRFFAVRPEGSVSTLKIQRTERGDSAVYLCASSPSVVDTQYFGPGTRLTVL.

This clone was seen a handful of times. The CDR3 here is CASSQGGTSGTNNEQFF. CDR3 in DNA: TGTGCCAGCAGCCAAGGGGGGACTAGCGGCACAAACAATGAGCAGTTCTTC. This chain links TRBV3-1 (or the pseudogene TRBV3-2) with TRBJ2-1; 11 bases match TRBD2. V was pared by 1 base and J by 5 bases, with 7 bases of the junction left unmatched. The CDR3 covers 17 residues. Germline V gene data show CDR1 as LGHDT and CDR2 as YNNKEL (reference sequence).

This clone was seen only a few times. The rearrangement links TRBV21-1 to TRBJ2-7; the table gives TRBD2 as D, unverified against the DNA. TRBV21-1 represents a pseudogene. The CDR3 consists of 19 residues. Here the CDR3 reads CASSKGPTSGRQTSYEQYF. The CDR3 DNA reads TGTGCCAGCAGCAAAGGGCCGACTAGCGGGAGGCAAACTTCCTACGAGCAGTACTTC.

The V call is TRBV10-3, the J call TRBJ1-2, with D unresolved. This CDR3 comprises 14 residues. Germline V gene lookup returns CDR1 ENHRY and CDR2 SYGVKD. Trimming cost V 4 bases and J 0 bases, with 9 bases left between them. CDR3 region: CAISVQSANYGYTF. The CDR3 nucleotides read TGTGCCATCAGTGTTCAGTCCGCTAACTATGGCTACACCTTC.

This clone has more than one count but fewer than ten. The V and J genes are TRBV10-3 and TRBJ2-2, with D perhaps TRBD2 (6 bases). V was cut by 3 bases and J by 2 bases, with 13 bases left in between. Germline-derived CDR1 and CDR2 are ENHRY and SYGVKD. This CDR3 has 16 amino acids. CDR3 residues: CAISDLLAANTGELFF. In DNA form, the CDR3 reads TGTGCCATCAGTGATTTACTAGCAGCTAACACCGGGGAGCTGTTTTTT.

The chain has TRBV28 and TRBJ2-1, with 8 positions matching TRBD2. This CDR3 has 15 residues. V gave up 1 base and J gave up 8 bases; unmatched junction bases: 7. Germline assignment: CDR1 MDHEN and CDR2 SYDVKM. CDR3 sequence (DNA): TGTGCCAGCAGTTTATTTCCAGCGGGAGTGGATGAGCAGTTCTTC. Translation gives CASSLFPAGVDEQFF.

This sequence joins TRBV5-1 and TRBJ2-5; 11 nucleotides line up with TRBD2. The ends lost 3 bases at V and 5 bases at J; junction bases unmatched: 6. CDR1 and CDR2 (germline): SGHRS, YFSETQ. The CDR3 loop spans 15 amino acids. CDR3 DNA: TGCGCCAGCAGCTACCTCTTAGCGGGAGGGGAGACCCAGTACTTC. Its protein product is CASSYLLAGGETQYF. Together with reference TRBV5-1 and TRBJ2-5, the CDR3 gives the full variable domain: KAGVTQTPRYLIKTRGQQVTLSCSPISGHRSVSWYQQTPGQGLQFLFEYFSETQRNKGNFPGRFSGRQFSNSRSEMNVSTLELGDSALYLCASSYLLAGGETQYFGPGTRLLVL.

The chain recombines TRBV28 with TRBJ2-5, with D perhaps TRBD2 (6 bases). V was pared by 7 bases and J by 2 bases, with 14 bases between. This CDR3 is 14 amino acids long. From germline, CDR1 is MDHEN and CDR2 SYDVKM. The CDR3 loop is CASTPWGVQETQYF. The CDR3 bases are TGTGCCAGCACCCCCTGGGGGGTGCAAGAGACCCAGTACTTC. Based on the CDR3 plus reference TRBV28 and TRBJ2-5, the full variable domain is DVKVTQSSRYLVKRTGEKVFLECVQDMDHENMFWYRQDPGLGLRLIYFSYDVKMKEKGDIPEGYSVSREKKERFSLILESASTNQTSMYLCASTPWGVQETQYFGPGTRLLVL.